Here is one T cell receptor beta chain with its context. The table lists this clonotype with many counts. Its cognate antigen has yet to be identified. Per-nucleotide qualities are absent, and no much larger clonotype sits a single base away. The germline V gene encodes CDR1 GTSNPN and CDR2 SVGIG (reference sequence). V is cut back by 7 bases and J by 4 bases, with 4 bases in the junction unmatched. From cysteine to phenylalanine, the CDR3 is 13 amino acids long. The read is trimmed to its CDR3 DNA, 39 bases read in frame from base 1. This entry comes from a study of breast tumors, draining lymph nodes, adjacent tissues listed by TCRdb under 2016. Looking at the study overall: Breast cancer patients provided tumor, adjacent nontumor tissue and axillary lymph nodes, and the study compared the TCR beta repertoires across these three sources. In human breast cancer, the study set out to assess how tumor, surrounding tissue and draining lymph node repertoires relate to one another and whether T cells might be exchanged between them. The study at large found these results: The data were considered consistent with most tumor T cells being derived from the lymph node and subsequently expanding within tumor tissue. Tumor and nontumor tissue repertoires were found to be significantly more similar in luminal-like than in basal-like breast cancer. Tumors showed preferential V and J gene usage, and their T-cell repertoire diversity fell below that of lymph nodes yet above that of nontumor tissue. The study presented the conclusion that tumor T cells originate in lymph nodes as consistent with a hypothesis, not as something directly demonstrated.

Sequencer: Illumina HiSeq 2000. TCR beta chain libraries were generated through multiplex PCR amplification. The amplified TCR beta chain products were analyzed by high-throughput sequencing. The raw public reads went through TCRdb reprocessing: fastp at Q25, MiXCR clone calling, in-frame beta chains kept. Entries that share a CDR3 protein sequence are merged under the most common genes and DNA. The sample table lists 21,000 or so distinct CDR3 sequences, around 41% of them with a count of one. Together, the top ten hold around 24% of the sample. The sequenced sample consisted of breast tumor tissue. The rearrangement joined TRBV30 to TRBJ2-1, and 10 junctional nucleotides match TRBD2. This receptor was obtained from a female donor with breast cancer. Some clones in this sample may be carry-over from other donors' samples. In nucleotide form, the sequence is TGTGCCTCTAGCGGGGGCCCATACAATGAGCAGTTCTTC. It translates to CASSGGPYNEQFF.